Following are 28 T cell receptor beta chains from one sample sequenced in a study of CD8+ T cells in alopecia areata. Sequencing used cDNA as its template, made by extracting RNA and reverse transcribing it. Libraries were prepared by immunoSEQ multiplex PCR; TCRdb keeps only in-frame clonotypes and omits some of them. The table lists about 100,000 clones, over 80% of them singletons. Treatment described: oral pan-JAK inhibitor, 5-10 mg twice daily. This material consisted of CD8+ T cells sorted from blood, taken at week 24, from a patient treated with tofacitinib. These TCRs come from a human donor with alopecia areata.

The rearrangement links TRBV4-1 to TRBJ2-3, with D perhaps TRBD1 (5 bases). CDR3 length equals 18 residues. V lost 1 base and J 2 bases, leaving 19 bases between the germline ends. Germline CDR1 reads MGHRA; CDR2 reads YSYEKL. The CDR3 protein is CASSQVSPGLSLTDTQYF. CDR3 DNA: TGCGCCAGCAGCCAAGTCTCCCCAGGGTTATCCCTCACAGATACGCAGTATTTT.

The chain is built from TRBV18 and TRBJ1-6; 7 nucleotides align to TRBD1. This CDR3 comprises 20 residues. J lost 7 bases, V lost 3 bases, and 21 bases had no gene match. Germline assignment: CDR1 KGHSH and CDR2 LQKENI. The CDR3 protein is CASSPRPGQVGRGGNSPLHF. CDR3 nucleotides: TGTGCCAGCTCACCTAGGCCCGGACAGGTCGGGCGGGGTGGGAATTCACCCCTCCACTTT.

The V gene is TRBV7-2, the J gene TRBJ1-1, with D possibly being TRBD1 (6 bases). CDR3 size: 17 residues. V lost 5 bases and J 3 bases, leaving 22 bases between the germline ends. Germline V lookup: CDR1 SGHTA, CDR2 FQGNSA. The CDR3 loop reads CASSPSSLGGEHTEAFF. The CDR3 coding sequence is TGTGCCAGCAGCCCTTCGTCTCTGGGGGGCGAGCACACTGAAGCTTTCTTT.

V and J are TRBV7-8 and TRBJ2-2; TRBD1 is a possible D gene (5 bases). Trimming removed 1 base from V and 6 bases from J, with 18 bases in between. The CDR3 has 17 residues. Per the germline V gene, CDR1 is SGHVS and CDR2 is FQNEAQ. The CDR3 DNA is TGTGCCAGCAGCTTAGGGGGCGGTAGAGGAGAGTCCGGGGAGCTGTTTTTT. This gives the protein CASSLGGGRGESGELFF.

V is TRBV19 and J is TRBJ1-5; D is undetermined. The CDR3 length is 15 residues. V lost 6 bases and J 0 bases, leaving 12 bases between the germline ends. CDR1 is LNHDA, CDR2 SQIVND, per germline (reference sequence). The CDR3 DNA is TGTGCCAGTAGGGCGAGTTTGGGTAGCAATCAGCCCCAGCATTTT. Protein: CASRASLGSNQPQHF.

J is TRBJ1-1 and V is TRBV5-4; weak D call: TRBD1 (6 bases). The CDR3 is made up of 15 amino acids. The V end lost 2 bases, the J end lost 5 bases, and 16 bases lay between the germline ends. Per germline, CDR1 SGHNT and CDR2 YYREEE (reference sequence). The CDR3, as DNA: TGTGCCAGCAGCTTCCGCGGGGGCGTAAGAACTGAAGCTTTCTTT. This sequence encodes CASSFRGGVRTEAFF.

This rearrangement joins TRBV7-9 to TRBJ2-7; D gene uncertain. The CDR3 has 13 residues. V lost 5 bases and J lost 6, with 14 bases in between. CDR1 and CDR2 from the germline V gene are SEHNR and FQNEAQ (reference sequence). In DNA, the CDR3 is TGTGCCAGCAGCCCCTACGGATCCGGCGAGCAGTACTTC. Translation: CASSPYGSGEQYF.

In this sample, this clone turned up a few times. This chain links TRBV5-4 with TRBJ2-1; no firm D call. In germline, CDR1 is SGHNT, CDR2 YYREEE (reference sequence). V was trimmed by 4 bases and J by 5 bases, leaving 10 bases between them. The CDR3 totals 13 residues. CDR3: CASSPWIDNEQFF. The CDR3 nucleotides read TGTGCCAGCAGCCCATGGATCGACAATGAGCAGTTCTTC.

In this sample, this clone turned up a few times. The V gene is TRBV4-3, the J gene TRBJ2-7; 10 bases match TRBD2. Germline CDR1 and CDR2: LGHNA and YSLEER. With 3 bases clipped from V and 2 bases from J, the junction kept 7 bases outside the gene matches. CDR3 length: 16 residues. The CDR3 DNA reads TGCGCCAGCAGCCAGGAACTAGCGGGGTCTCCCTACGAGCAGTACTTC. Protein product: CASSQELAGSPYEQYF.

This chain joins TRBV5-1 and TRBJ2-1; D may match TRBD1 or TRBD2 (5 bases each). The germline gives CDR1 SGHRS, CDR2 YFSETQ. Trimming removed 0 bases at V and 0 bases at J, with 7 bases between. This CDR3 has 15 residues. The CDR3 bases are TGCGCCAGCAGCTTGGGGGGGAGCTCCTACAATGAGCAGTTCTTC. It specifies CASSLGGSSYNEQFF.

The V gene is TRBV12-5, the J gene TRBJ2-1; the match to TRBD2 covers 7 bases. There are 15 residues in the CDR3. Germline V gene data show CDR1 as LGHNT and CDR2 as FRNRAP. The junction had 9 bases not matched to a gene; V was cut back by 6 bases and J by 4 bases. Here the CDR3 DNA reads TGTGCTAGTGGACCGGGAGGACCCAATTACAATGAGCAGTTCTTC. This sequence encodes CASGPGGPNYNEQFF. Based on the CDR3 plus reference TRBV12-5 and TRBJ2-1, the full variable domain is DARVTQTPRHKVTEMGQEVTMRCQPILGHNTVFWYRQTMMQGLELLAYFRNRAPLDDSGMPKDRFSAEMPDATLATLKIQPSEPRDSAVYFCASGPGGPNYNEQFFGPGTRLTVL.

The rearrangement links TRBV5-6 to TRBJ2-1; D might be TRBD2 (6 bases). Germline loops: CDR1 SGHDT, CDR2 YYEEEE. V was clipped by 9 bases and J by 0 bases, with 16 bases between them. The CDR3 is 15 amino acids. CDR3 amino acids: CATTPSGVSYNEQFF. The DNA of the CDR3 is TGTGCCACCACCCCCTCGGGGGTCTCCTACAATGAGCAGTTCTTC.

The chain recombines TRBV5-1 with TRBJ2-7, with D tentatively TRBD1 or TRBD2 (6 bases each). V was shortened by 4 bases and J by 1 base, with 18 bases between the two germline ends. CDR3 length: 16 amino acids. CDR1 and CDR2 from the germline V gene are SGHRS and YFSETQ. Here the CDR3 reads CASSDKQGGRSYEQYF. DNA of the CDR3: TGCGCCAGCAGCGATAAACAGGGAGGAAGATCCTACGAGCAGTACTTC.

This clone has just one count. CDR3 sequence reads: CASSYSGGAYYEQYF. The CDR3 DNA is TGTGCCAGCAGTTACTCTGGGGGGGCGTACTACGAGCAGTACTTC. This chain links TRBV6-5 with TRBJ2-7; D is possibly TRBD2 (7 bases). Germline V lookup: CDR1 MNHEY, CDR2 SVGAGI. The CDR3 length is 15 residues. Trimming took off 0 bases at V and 3 bases at J, with 12 bases between the two ends.

The V gene is TRBV2, the J gene TRBJ2-7; TRBD2 agrees at 7 bases. The V gene's germline CDR1 is SNHLY and CDR2 FYNNEI. The V segment lost 4 bases and the J segment 7 bases; nucleotides outside the gene matches: 19. The CDR3 contains 17 residues. CDR3 amino acids: CASSVSVVDGTTEEQYF. The CDR3 coding sequence is TGTGCCAGCAGTGTATCGGTAGTTGACGGGACTACGGAGGAGCAGTACTTC.

The V and J genes are TRBV27 and TRBJ2-3, with 7 bases matching TRBD2. The germline V gene encodes CDR1 MNHEY and CDR2 SMNVEV (reference sequence). Trimming cost V 5 bases and J 2 bases; bases outside gene matches: 13. The CDR3 has 17 amino acids. CDR3 residues: CASSTSKRGNPTDTQYF. In DNA, the CDR3 is TGTGCCAGCAGTACCAGCAAGCGGGGCAACCCCACAGATACGCAGTATTTT.

This clone has just one count. This chain links TRBV2 with TRBJ2-1; TRBD2 aligns across 9 bases. This CDR3 is built from 16 residues. The germline V gene has CDR1 SNHLY and CDR2 FYNNEI. V trimming: 1 base; J trimming: 8 bases; junction bases outside the gene matches: 9. CDR3 sequence (DNA): TGTGCCAGCAGTGAAGGAGGCGGGGGGGCACTGGATGAGCAGTTCTTC. As protein: CASSEGGGGALDEQFF.

The genes are TRBV4-1 and TRBJ1-5, with D hard to call. V was clipped by 3 bases and J by 0 bases, with 9 bases between them. The V gene's germline CDR1 is MGHRA and CDR2 YSYEKL. The CDR3 covers 15 residues. Here the CDR3 reads CASSQGPYSNQPQHF. In DNA form, the CDR3 reads TGCGCCAGCAGCCAGGGTCCATATAGCAATCAGCCCCAGCATTTT.

This clone was seen only once. This chain connects TRBV29-1 to TRBJ1-1, with D possibly matching TRBD1 (5 bases). The CDR3 is 13 residues long. Germline-derived CDR1 and CDR2 are SQVTM and ANQGSEA. Trimming removed 7 bases from V and 0 bases from J, with 12 bases in between. The CDR3 loop reads CSALWGMNTEAFF. DNA for the CDR3: TGCAGCGCCCTATGGGGGATGAACACTGAAGCTTTCTTT.

The chain joins TRBV7-8 to TRBJ1-2; 7 nucleotides align to TRBD1. J lost 1 base, V lost 1 base, and 12 bases had no gene match. Per germline, CDR1 SGHVS and CDR2 FQNEAQ. This CDR3 is built from 18 residues. The CDR3 reads CASSLDPFDRDLNYGYTF. As DNA, the CDR3 is TGTGCCAGCAGCTTAGATCCTTTCGACAGGGACCTTAACTATGGCTACACCTTC.

The chain combines TRBV15 with TRBJ2-3; 12 nucleotides agree with TRBD2. Trimming at V came to 8 bases and at J to 4 bases, leaving 7 bases not matched to a gene. The germline V gene has CDR1 LNHNV and CDR2 YYDKDF (reference sequence). CDR3 length: 15 amino acids. In DNA form, the CDR3 reads TGTGCCACCTCTAGCGGGGGGGCGACGGCAGATACGCAGTATTTT. It is translated as CATSSGGATADTQYF.

CDR3 loop: CASMVPGLSVSEQFF. CDR3 DNA sequence: TGTGCCAGCATGGTCCCGGGACTAAGCGTGAGTGAGCAGTTCTTC. This chain links TRBV4-2 with TRBJ2-1; 7 bases align to TRBD2. With V trimmed by 7 bases and J by 9 bases, 15 bases remained unmatched. Germline CDR1 and CDR2: LGHNA and YNFKEQ. The CDR3 totals 15 residues.

V usage is TRBV5-1 and J usage is TRBJ2-6, with D possibly matching TRBD1 (6 bases). Germline V CDR1 and CDR2: SGHRS, YFSETQ. Trimming shortened V by 0 bases and J by 1 base, and 20 bases separated the two germline ends. The CDR3 has 20 amino acids. This CDR3 reads CASSLARQGTISSGANVLTF. DNA for the CDR3: TGCGCCAGCAGCTTGGCTAGGCAGGGGACCATTTCTTCTGGGGCCAACGTCCTGACTTTC.

This chain links TRBV5-1 with TRBJ2-1; 8 bases line up with TRBD2. The germline CDR1 and CDR2 sequences are SGHRS and YFSETQ. Trimming removed 4 bases from V and 8 bases from J; junction bases left unmatched: 5. The CDR3 extends over 13 amino acids. CDR3 residues: CASSLGLADEQFF. The DNA for the CDR3 is TGCGCCAGCAGCCTAGGACTAGCCGATGAGCAGTTCTTC.

The V gene is TRBV6-6, the J gene TRBJ2-1; D may be TRBD2 (6 bases). The V gene's germline CDR1 is MNHNY and CDR2 SVGAGI (reference sequence). V dropped 5 bases and J dropped 0 bases, with 14 bases sitting between them. This CDR3 has 16 residues. The CDR3 protein is CASSPSAWSSYNEQFF. The CDR3 DNA reads TGTGCCAGCAGTCCTAGCGCCTGGAGCTCCTACAATGAGCAGTTCTTC.

The V gene is TRBV5-1, the J gene TRBJ2-1; 10 positions agree with TRBD2. Germline V gene lookup returns CDR1 SGHRS and CDR2 YFSETQ. V lost 3 bases, J lost 8 bases, and 8 bases stayed unmatched. The CDR3 is made up of 15 amino acids. The CDR3 reads CASSYTSGGAYEQFF. CDR3 DNA sequence: TGCGCCAGCAGCTACACAAGCGGGGGGGCCTATGAGCAGTTCTTC.

The chain couples TRBV15 to TRBJ2-3, with D perhaps matching TRBD1 or TRBD2 (6 bases each). CDR1 LNHNV and CDR2 YYDKDF come from the germline V gene (reference sequence). This CDR3 has 15 residues. V was shortened by 3 bases and J by 1 base, with 11 bases between the two germline ends. The CDR3 here is CATSSLGGGTDTQYF. The CDR3 DNA reads as TGTGCCACCAGCAGTTTGGGGGGCGGCACAGATACGCAGTATTTT.

The V call is TRBV29-1, the J call TRBJ1-1; D ambiguous. Trimming cost V 1 base and J 1 base, with 10 bases left between them. This CDR3 has 14 amino acids. Germline V gene data show CDR1 as SQVTM and CDR2 as ANQGSEA. The CDR3 sequence: CSVEVPLRNTEAFF. DNA for the CDR3: TGCAGCGTTGAAGTCCCCCTGAGGAACACTGAAGCTTTCTTT.